The 16 T cell receptor beta chains given below trace back to one sample, sequenced in a study of T-cell memory formation after mild COVID-19. TCRdb reprocessed the 5' RACE reads via MiXCR and lists one record per CDR3 protein. The sample lists a few hundred thousand distinct CDR3 sequences; under 25% were seen once. The sequenced sample consisted of PBMCs or a T cell subset sorted from them (not recorded which). The receptors derive from an adult woman who had mild COVID-19 (a few samples of this study predate the infection). Cell type and time point are not known.

This clonotype has a handful of counts. The chain uses TRBV10-2 and TRBJ2-7; the D gene is possibly TRBD2 (5 bases). Trimming took off 5 bases at V and 0 bases at J, with 11 bases between the two ends. Germline CDR1 reads WSHSY; CDR2 reads SAAADI. CDR3 length equals 14 residues. The CDR3 is CASSLPSPSYEQYF. CDR3 coding DNA: TGCGCCAGCAGTCTTCCTAGCCCCTCCTACGAGCAGTACTTC.

This clonotype was seen only a few times. Mismatch with germline at one junction end may stem from a read error. CDR3 region: CARSAVRDTDTQYF. As DNA, the CDR3 is TGTGCCAGAAGTGCCGTCAGGGACACAGATACGCAGTATTTT. The rearrangement uses TRBV2 and TRBJ2-3; D is possibly TRBD1 (5 bases). Germline CDR1 SNHLY, CDR2 FYNNEI. The CDR3 spans 14 residues.

Only a few counts were recorded for this clonotype. The chain carries TRBV14 and TRBJ1-1; 8 bases match TRBD1. This CDR3 spans 16 amino acids. Germline V gene lookup returns CDR1 SGHDN and CDR2 FVKESK. Germline trimming cut 3 bases from V and 3 bases from J; bases unmatched to any gene: 9. Here the CDR3 DNA reads TGTGCCAGCAGCCACCGGACAGGGCAAGGGGACACTGAAGCTTTCTTT. Residues: CASSHRTGQGDTEAFF.

V is TRBV4-2 and J is TRBJ2-3; TRBD1 matches 7 bases. The V and J ends lost 3 bases and 4 bases, in that order; junction bases with no gene match: 16. Germline V gene lookup returns CDR1 LGHNA and CDR2 YNFKEQ. There are 18 residues in the CDR3. The CDR3 here is CASSHLLLWGQSADTQYF. As DNA, the CDR3 is TGTGCCAGCAGCCATCTACTCCTATGGGGACAGTCGGCAGATACGCAGTATTTT.

A few counts support this clonotype. The gene calls are TRBV6-5 and TRBJ1-1; unclear D gene. V was shortened by 6 bases and J by 3 bases, with 14 bases between the two germline ends. The CDR3 runs to 14 residues. CDR1 is MNHEY, CDR2 SVGAGI, per germline. CDR3 sequence: CASRASVQYTEAFF. The CDR3 nucleotides read TGTGCCAGCAGGGCCTCCGTTCAGTACACTGAAGCTTTCTTT.

The CDR3 reads CASSQDKGDRGFYEQYF. Here the CDR3 DNA reads TGCGCCAGCAGCCAAGATAAGGGGGACAGGGGATTCTACGAGCAGTACTTC. This chain joins TRBV4-1 and TRBJ2-7; 10 positions agree with TRBD1. CDR1 MGHRA and CDR2 YSYEKL come from the germline V gene. There are 17 residues in the CDR3. V lost 0 bases and J lost 3; bases outside the gene matches: 8.

This clonotype was detected a few times. This sequence joins TRBV5-5 and TRBJ1-4; D gene ambiguous. This CDR3 region has 15 residues. V shed 4 bases and J shed 3 bases, with 13 bases lying between them. CDR1 SGHKS and CDR2 YYEKEE come from the germline V gene (reference sequence). CDR3 amino acids: CASSLGMLPNEKLFF. CDR3 nucleotide sequence: TGTGCCAGCAGCCTTGGGATGCTACCTAATGAAAAACTGTTTTTT.

This chain uses TRBV4-2 with TRBJ2-3; 11 bases fit TRBD2. The germline V gene encodes CDR1 LGHNA and CDR2 YNFKEQ. J was trimmed by 5 bases and V by 0 bases; bases with no gene match: 13. The CDR3 spans 19 residues. In DNA, the CDR3 is TGTGCCAGCAGCCAAGATTTTCGCGTGGGACTAGCGGTCGGAGATACGCAGTATTTT. Its translation: CASSQDFRVGLAVGDTQYF.

This clonotype was detected ten times or more. The chain recombines TRBV6-6 with TRBJ2-3; D is unresolved. Germline V gene data show CDR1 as MNHNY and CDR2 as SVGAGI (reference sequence). The CDR3 extends over 14 amino acids. Trimming stripped 8 bases from V and 0 bases from J, with 12 bases between. The CDR3 loop is CASSGGGSTDTQYF. DNA of the CDR3: TGTGCCAGCTCTGGCGGTGGTAGCACAGATACGCAGTATTTT.

The chain couples TRBV7-3 to TRBJ2-3; TRBD2 aligns across 7 bases. Germline V gives CDR1 SGHTA, CDR2 FQGTGA. Trimming took 2 bases from V and 4 from J; bases not matched to a gene: 3. The CDR3 is made up of 14 amino acids. The CDR3 sequence: CASSLYGGADTQYF. In nucleotides, the CDR3 is TGTGCCAGCAGCTTATATGGGGGGGCAGATACGCAGTATTTT.

V and J are TRBV5-1 and TRBJ1-4, with a possible D match to TRBD1 (6 bases). Trimming stripped 2 bases from V and 4 bases from J, with 15 bases between. The CDR3 totals 16 residues. Germline CDR1 reads SGHRS; CDR2 reads YFSETQ. This CDR3 reads CASSLRSQGRNEKLFF. In nucleotides, the CDR3 is TGCGCCAGCAGCTTACGATCACAGGGACGTAATGAAAAACTGTTTTTT.

This clonotype was detected only a few times. This chain connects TRBV12-3 or TRBV12-4 to TRBJ2-3, with 7 bases matching TRBD1. V lost 4 bases to trimming and J lost 0 bases; unmatched junction nucleotides: 4. The CDR3 is made up of 15 amino acids. In nucleotides, the CDR3 is TGTGCCAGCAGTTCTGAGGACAGGAGCACAGATACGCAGTATTTT. This sequence encodes CASSSEDRSTDTQYF.

The chain is built from TRBV7-2 and TRBJ1-2; TRBD1 might be the D (6 bases). The V and J ends lost 6 bases and 2 bases respectively, with 16 bases between them. Germline loops: CDR1 SGHTA, CDR2 FQGNSA. The CDR3 sequence is 15 residues long. The CDR3 sequence: CASSKGGRVNYGYTF. The DNA of the CDR3 is TGTGCCAGCAGTAAAGGGGGACGTGTAAACTATGGCTACACCTTC.

This chain uses TRBV14 with TRBJ2-3; TRBD2 might be the D (6 bases). There are 18 residues in the CDR3. CDR1 and CDR2 from the germline V gene are SGHDN and FVKESK. V was cut by 4 bases and J by 2 bases, with 22 bases left in between. The CDR3 DNA follows: TGTGCCAGCAGCCTCGGGACGTGGCGGGAAATTTCCACAGATACGCAGTATTTT. Its protein product is CASSLGTWREISTDTQYF.

The V and J genes are TRBV20-1 and TRBJ1-4; 9 bases align to TRBD1. Germline V gene sequence: CDR1 DFQATT, CDR2 SNEGSKA (reference sequence). The CDR3 has 16 amino acids. V was pared by 7 bases and J by 6 bases, with 15 bases of the junction left unmatched. The CDR3 nucleotides are TGCAGTGGACAGGGGGGCACTTCCTTCGGGGATGAAAAACTGTTTTTT. Translating it yields CSGQGGTSFGDEKLFF.

This clonotype was counted a few times. The V and J genes are TRBV10-3 and TRBJ1-5; 9 nucleotides match TRBD1. Germline CDR1 and CDR2: ENHRY and SYGVKD. CDR3 size: 13 residues. V lost 4 bases and J lost 7; bases outside the gene matches: 2. The CDR3 spells CAISGDRAQPQHF. Written as DNA, the CDR3 is TGTGCCATCAGTGGGGACAGGGCCCAGCCCCAGCATTTT.